This T cell receptor (beta chain) was identified during a study of T cell repertoires in ileal Crohn's disease. About the research overall: Every patient was operated on for stricturing (roughly 61%) or penetrating (around 40%) complications.

On this clone: The target antigen is unknown.

Clones were sequenced by immunoSEQ multiplex PCR, and TCRdb holds only the in-frame ones, with some missing. The sample consists of roughly 13,000 clones, over 80% of them appearing once. Germline CDR1 and CDR2: SGHDT and YYEEEE. Trimming shortened V by 3 bases and J by 8 bases, and 17 bases separated the two germline ends. There are 14 residues in the CDR3. Notes on the study in general: Every patient over 26.8% clonality showed endoscopic recurrence.

Material for sequencing was ileal tissue. The source of this sequence is an adult with Crohn's disease. J is TRBJ1-2 and V is TRBV5-6; D is perhaps TRBD1 (6 bases). CDR3 nucleotide sequence: TGTGCCAGCAGCTATTCGGGGGGCGCGGAGGGCTACACCTTC. Its translation is CASSYSGGAEGYTF.